Described below is a single TCR beta chain sequence and its context. No cognate antigen has been identified for it. No clone much larger than this one lies a single base away; base qualities are absent. The germline V gene encodes CDR1 LGHNA and CDR2 YSLEER. V is clipped by 0 bases and J by 1 base, and the sequence between their germline boundaries is 9 bases long. The CDR3 spans 15 residues, from the cysteine through the phenylalanine. Here the CDR3 DNA is all that survives: 45 bases in frame from base 1. The record originates from a study of shared clonotypes between healthy human individuals (dated by TCRdb to 2020 to 2022). For context, the study as a whole: A few men and two women, aged 18 to 49 years, made up the cohort. For each donor, three plates each were used for CD4 naive and CD4 memory, two plates were used for CD8 naive, and one plate was used for CD8 memory. To estimate repertoire size and how much clonotype sharing occurs between individuals, the study deeply sequenced the blood TCR repertoires of roughly 5 healthy adults. To increase sequencing depth and limit assay-specific biases, TCR repertoire library preparation and sequencing were carried out by different laboratories using diverse techniques. Per donor, leukapheresis produced somewhere between about 0.9 and 9.5 billion PBMCs. Overall study results and their limits: Across a handful of donors, approximately 4.9% of naive CD4, roughly 3.8% of naive CD8, about 2.3% of memory CD4, and 0.4% of memory CD8 clonotypes were shared. The small number of donors limited the genetic and exposure-history diversity represented. Pairwise subsampling indicated that sequencing depth was expected to affect the degree of clonotype sharing among donors. Compared with non-shared clonotypes, the clonotypes found in all four sorted-subset donors had higher generation probabilities. Rarefaction of sorted-subset datasets indicated incomplete sequencing despite the large sequencing depth. Larger estimated clonotype richness was generally found for naive subsets than for memory subsets. Sampling was restricted to blood, and TCR repertoires in tissue are likely to differ from TCR repertoires in blood.

Donors were healthy HIV-negative adults with no recently reported acute infections or vaccinations. Only Caucasian adults living in Nashville, Tennessee, USA were represented among the donors. CD4+ T cells were enriched by magnetic negative selection; naive cells were then positively selected on CD45RA, and the negative fraction formed the memory subset. Blood was collected by leukapheresis, and PBMCs were isolated by Ficoll-Histopaque density gradient centrifugation and then cryopreserved in liquid nitrogen vapor phase. Analytical flow cytometry was used to check the purity and quantity of each magnetically sorted T cell population. Genomic DNA was isolated from every sorted fraction and measured by UV absorbance on a Nanodrop 2000c. Using the deep immunoSEQ assay, TCR CDR3 regions were amplified from genomic DNA by multiplex PCR. Extracted genomic DNA from each cell subset was spread evenly across all wells of several immunoSEQ 96-well plates, with each plate serving as a replicate. For sorted subsets, approximately 210 ng of genomic DNA, equivalent to some 33,000 T cell genomes, went into each replicate PCR. The purified libraries were quantified using a Qubit 3.0 fluorometer, sized with a Bioanalyzer 2100, and then quantified again using the KAPA Library Quantification kit. Every immunoSEQ 96-well plate was sequenced on a separate single-read 150-cycle Illumina NextSeq 550 flow cell. As for the original processing: Because the immunoSEQ output included only junctional sequences and no quality scores, the filtering could not be the same as the filtering used for full-length reads. Sequences were annotated with PyIR, a Python wrapper for IgBLAST v1.9, using IMGT germline references to assign V/J genes and CDR3. Any read was removed if the V/J assignment was weak (E-value above 1e-6), the CDR3 was missing, or the read contained stop codons, out-of-frame junctions, or ambiguous translated residues. V3J clonotypes were defined as sequences sharing the same inferred V gene, J gene, and CDR3 amino acid sequence. The percentage overlap between two repertoires was calculated by dividing the number of shared unique clonotypes by the size of the smaller repertoire. Richness of each repertoire was evaluated using RTK rarefaction, the Chao1 estimator, and Recon v2.1 estimates of unobserved clonotypes. Generation probabilities were computed with OLGA for all TCRbeta clonotypes obtained by the gDNA method from a handful of donors. This is the immuneACCESS table as TCRdb keeps it, with only in-frame sequences that have V and J called. A part of the clones is gone; compared with another copy, unresolved V genes explain less than half, and the rest is unexplained. The V and J calls and the clone size are those of that table, but D and trimming were determined from the DNA. Counted in this sample were millions of clones; around 94% of them appeared once. The biggest ten clones account for 0.11% to 0.15% of the sample.

This sequence originates from a man between 18 and 29 years old in good health. The sequence joins TRBV4-3 to TRBJ1-1; no D gene call is confident. Input material: naive CD4+ T cells sorted from blood. Per the publication, the cell subset or site label means: CD45RA+ positively selected. The DNA sequence reads TGCGCCAGCAGCCAAGACTCGTTGGGGAACACTGAAGCTTTCTTT. Its coded protein is CASSQDSLGNTEAFF.